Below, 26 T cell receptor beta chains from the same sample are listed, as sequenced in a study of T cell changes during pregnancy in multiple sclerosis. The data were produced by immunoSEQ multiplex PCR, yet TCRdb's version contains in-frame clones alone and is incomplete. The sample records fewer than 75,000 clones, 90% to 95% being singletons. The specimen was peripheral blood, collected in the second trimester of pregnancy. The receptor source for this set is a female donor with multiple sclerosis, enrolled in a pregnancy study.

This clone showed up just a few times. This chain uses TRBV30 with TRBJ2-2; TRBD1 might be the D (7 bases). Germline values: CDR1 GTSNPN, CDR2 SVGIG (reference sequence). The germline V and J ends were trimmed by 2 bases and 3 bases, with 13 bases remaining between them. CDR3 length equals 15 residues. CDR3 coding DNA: TGTGCCTGGAGTCCGGGGGACAGAGACACCGGGGAGCTGTTTTTT. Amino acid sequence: CAWSPGDRDTGELFF.

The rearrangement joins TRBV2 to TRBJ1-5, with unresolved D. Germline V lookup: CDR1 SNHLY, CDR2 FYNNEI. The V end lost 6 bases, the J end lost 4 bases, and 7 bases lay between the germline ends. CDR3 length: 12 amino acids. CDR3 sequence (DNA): TGTGCCAGCAGCGCTATTAATCAGCCCCAGCATTTT. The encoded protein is CASSAINQPQHF.

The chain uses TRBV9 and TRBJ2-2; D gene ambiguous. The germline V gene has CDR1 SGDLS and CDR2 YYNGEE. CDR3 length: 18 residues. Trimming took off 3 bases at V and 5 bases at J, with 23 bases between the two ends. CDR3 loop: CASSANPSTQARTGELFF. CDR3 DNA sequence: TGTGCCAGCAGCGCCAATCCTTCGACCCAGGCCCGAACCGGGGAGCTGTTTTTT.

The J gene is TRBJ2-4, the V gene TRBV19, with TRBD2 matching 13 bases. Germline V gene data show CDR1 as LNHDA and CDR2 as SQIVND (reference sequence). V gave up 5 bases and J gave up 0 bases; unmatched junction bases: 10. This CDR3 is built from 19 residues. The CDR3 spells CASSSTGLAGEVAKNIQYF. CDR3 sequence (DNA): TGTGCCAGTAGTTCGACCGGACTAGCGGGAGAAGTAGCCAAAAACATTCAGTACTTC.

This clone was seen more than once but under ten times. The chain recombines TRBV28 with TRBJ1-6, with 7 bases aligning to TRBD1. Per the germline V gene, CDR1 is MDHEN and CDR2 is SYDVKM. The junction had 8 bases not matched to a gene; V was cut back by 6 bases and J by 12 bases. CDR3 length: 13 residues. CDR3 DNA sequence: TGTGCCAGCAGCCGACAGGGTTGGGGACCCCTCCACTTT. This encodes CASSRQGWGPLHF.

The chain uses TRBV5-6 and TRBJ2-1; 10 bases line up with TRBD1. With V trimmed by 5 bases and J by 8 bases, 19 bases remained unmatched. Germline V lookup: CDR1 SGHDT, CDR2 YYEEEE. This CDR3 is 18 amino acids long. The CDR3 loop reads CASRRLADWDRGRDEQFF. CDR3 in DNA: TGTGCCAGCAGACGATTGGCAGACTGGGACAGGGGCCGGGATGAGCAGTTCTTC.

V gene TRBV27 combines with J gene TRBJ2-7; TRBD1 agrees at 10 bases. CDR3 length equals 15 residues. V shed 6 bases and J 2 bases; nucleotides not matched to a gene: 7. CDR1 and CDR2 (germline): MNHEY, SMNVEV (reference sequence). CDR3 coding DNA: TGTGCCAGCAGCATAAGGACAGGGGGAACCTACGAGCAGTACTTC. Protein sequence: CASSIRTGGTYEQYF.

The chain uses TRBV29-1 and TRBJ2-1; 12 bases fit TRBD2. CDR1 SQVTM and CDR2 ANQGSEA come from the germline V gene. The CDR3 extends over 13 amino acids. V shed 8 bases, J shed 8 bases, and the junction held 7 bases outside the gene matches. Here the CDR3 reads CSLRTSGNHEQFF. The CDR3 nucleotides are TGCAGCCTTCGGACTAGCGGGAATCATGAGCAGTTCTTC.

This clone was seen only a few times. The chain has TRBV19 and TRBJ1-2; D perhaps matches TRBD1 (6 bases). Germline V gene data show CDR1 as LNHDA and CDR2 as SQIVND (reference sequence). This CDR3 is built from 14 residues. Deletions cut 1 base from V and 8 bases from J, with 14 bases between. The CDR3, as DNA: TGTGCCAGTAGTATAGTAGAGGGGGTTCGCGGCTACACCTTC. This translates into CASSIVEGVRGYTF.

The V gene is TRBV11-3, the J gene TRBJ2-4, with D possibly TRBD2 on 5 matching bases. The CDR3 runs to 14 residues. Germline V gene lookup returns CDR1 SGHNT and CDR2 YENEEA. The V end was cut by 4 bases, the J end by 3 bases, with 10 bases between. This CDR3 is CASSSSRGKNIQYF. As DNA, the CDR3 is TGTGCCAGCAGCTCGAGCCGGGGCAAAAACATTCAGTACTTC.

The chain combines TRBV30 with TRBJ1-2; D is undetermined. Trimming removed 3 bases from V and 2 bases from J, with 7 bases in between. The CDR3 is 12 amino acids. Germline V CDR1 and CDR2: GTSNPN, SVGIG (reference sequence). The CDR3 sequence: CAWSPGNYGYTF. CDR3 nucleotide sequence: TGTGCCTGGAGCCCGGGGAACTATGGCTACACCTTC.

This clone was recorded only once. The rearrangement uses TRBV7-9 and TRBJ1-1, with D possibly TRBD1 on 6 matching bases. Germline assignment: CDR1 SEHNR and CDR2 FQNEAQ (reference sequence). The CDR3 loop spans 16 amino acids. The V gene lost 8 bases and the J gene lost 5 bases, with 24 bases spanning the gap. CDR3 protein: CASGHRVGIQQTEAFF. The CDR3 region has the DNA TGTGCCAGCGGCCACAGGGTGGGGATCCAGCAAACTGAAGCTTTCTTT. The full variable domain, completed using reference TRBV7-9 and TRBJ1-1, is DTGVSQNPRHKITKRGQNVTFRCDPISEHNRLYWYRQTLGQGPEFLTYFQNEAQLEKSRLLSDRFSAERPKGSFSTLEIQRTEQGDSAMYLCASGHRVGIQQTEAFFGQGTRLTVV.

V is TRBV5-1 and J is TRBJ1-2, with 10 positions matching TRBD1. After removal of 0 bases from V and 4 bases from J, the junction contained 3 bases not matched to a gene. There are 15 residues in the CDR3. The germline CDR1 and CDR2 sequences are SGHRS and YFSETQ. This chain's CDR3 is CASSLGWTGGYGYTF. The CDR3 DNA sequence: TGCGCCAGCAGCTTGGGGTGGACAGGGGGCTATGGCTACACCTTC.

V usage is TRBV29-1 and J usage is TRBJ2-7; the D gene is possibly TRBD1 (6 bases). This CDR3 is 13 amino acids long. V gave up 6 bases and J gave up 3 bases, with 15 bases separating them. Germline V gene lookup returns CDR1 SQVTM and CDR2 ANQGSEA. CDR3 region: CSVRGFSGYEQYF. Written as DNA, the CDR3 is TGCAGCGTCAGGGGTTTTTCAGGCTACGAGCAGTACTTC.

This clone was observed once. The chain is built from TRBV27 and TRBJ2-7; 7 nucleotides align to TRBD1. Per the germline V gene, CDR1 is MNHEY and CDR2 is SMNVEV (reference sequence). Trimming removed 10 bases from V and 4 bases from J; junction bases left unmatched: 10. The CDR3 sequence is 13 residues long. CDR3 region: CATSRQGRYEQYF. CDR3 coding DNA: TGTGCCACCAGCCGACAGGGACGGTACGAGCAGTACTTC.

The CDR3 sequence is CASSFWGRSSGNTIYF. CDR3 nucleotide sequence: TGTGCCAGCAGTTTTTGGGGCAGATCATCTGGAAACACCATATATTTT. The chain joins TRBV27 to TRBJ1-3, with TRBD1 as a possible D gene (5 bases). Between the trimmed V and J ends, which lost 3 bases and 1 base, there was a span of 13 bases. The length of the CDR3 is 16 residues. Germline CDR1 MNHEY, CDR2 SMNVEV (reference sequence).

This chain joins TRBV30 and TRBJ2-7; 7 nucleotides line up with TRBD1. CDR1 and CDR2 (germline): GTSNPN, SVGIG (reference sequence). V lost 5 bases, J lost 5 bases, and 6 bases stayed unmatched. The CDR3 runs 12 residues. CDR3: CAWDGQVDEQYF. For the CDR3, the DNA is TGTGCCTGGGACGGACAGGTCGACGAGCAGTACTTC.

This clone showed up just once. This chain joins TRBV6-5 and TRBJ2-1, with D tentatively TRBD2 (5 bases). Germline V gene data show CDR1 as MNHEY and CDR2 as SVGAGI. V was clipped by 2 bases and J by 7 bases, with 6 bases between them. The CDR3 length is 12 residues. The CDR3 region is CASSYGENEQFF. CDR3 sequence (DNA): TGTGCCAGCAGTTACGGGGAGAATGAGCAGTTCTTC.

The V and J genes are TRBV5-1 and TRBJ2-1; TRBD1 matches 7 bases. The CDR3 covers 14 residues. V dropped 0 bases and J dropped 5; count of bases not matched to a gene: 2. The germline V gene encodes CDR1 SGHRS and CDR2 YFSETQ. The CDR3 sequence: CASSLGTGHNEQFF. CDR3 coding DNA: TGCGCCAGCAGCTTGGGGACAGGTCACAATGAGCAGTTCTTC.

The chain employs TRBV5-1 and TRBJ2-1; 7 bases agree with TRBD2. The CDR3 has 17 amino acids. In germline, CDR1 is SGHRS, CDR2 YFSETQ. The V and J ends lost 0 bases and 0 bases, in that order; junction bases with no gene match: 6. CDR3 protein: CASSLAGGLSSYNEQFF. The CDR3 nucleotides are TGCGCCAGCAGCTTGGCGGGGGGTCTGAGCTCCTACAATGAGCAGTTCTTC.

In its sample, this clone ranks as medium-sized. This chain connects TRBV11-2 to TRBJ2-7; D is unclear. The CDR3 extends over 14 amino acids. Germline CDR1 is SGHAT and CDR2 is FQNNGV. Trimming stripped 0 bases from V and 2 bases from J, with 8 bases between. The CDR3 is CASSLEYSPYEQYF. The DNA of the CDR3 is TGTGCCAGCAGCTTAGAGTATTCTCCCTACGAGCAGTACTTC.

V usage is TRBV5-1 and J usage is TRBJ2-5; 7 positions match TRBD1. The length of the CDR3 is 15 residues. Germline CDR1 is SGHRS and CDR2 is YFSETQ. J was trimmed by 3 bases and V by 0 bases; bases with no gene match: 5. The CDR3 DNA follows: TGCGCCAGCAGCTTGGGAACAGGGGCGAAAGAGACCCAGTACTTC. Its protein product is CASSLGTGAKETQYF.

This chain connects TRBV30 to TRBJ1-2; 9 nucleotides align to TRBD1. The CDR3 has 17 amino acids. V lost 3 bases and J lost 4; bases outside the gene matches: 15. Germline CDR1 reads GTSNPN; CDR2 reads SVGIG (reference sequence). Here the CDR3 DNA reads TGTGCCTGGAGGGACTGGGACAGGGAATTTTCGGGCTATGGCTACACCTTC. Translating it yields CAWRDWDREFSGYGYTF.

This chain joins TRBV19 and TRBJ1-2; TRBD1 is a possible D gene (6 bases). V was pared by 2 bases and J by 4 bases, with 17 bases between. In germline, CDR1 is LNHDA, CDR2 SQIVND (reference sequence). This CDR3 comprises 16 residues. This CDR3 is CASSILTGPSGYGYTF. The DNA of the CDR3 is TGTGCCAGTAGTATATTAACAGGGCCGTCGGGCTATGGCTACACCTTC.

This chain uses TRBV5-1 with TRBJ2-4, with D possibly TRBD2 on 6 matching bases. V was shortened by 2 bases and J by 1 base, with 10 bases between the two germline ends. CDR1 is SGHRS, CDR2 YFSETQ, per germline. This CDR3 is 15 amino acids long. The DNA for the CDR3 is TGCGCCAGCAGCTTATCAGGGACTGCCAAAAACATTCAGTACTTC. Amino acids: CASSLSGTAKNIQYF.

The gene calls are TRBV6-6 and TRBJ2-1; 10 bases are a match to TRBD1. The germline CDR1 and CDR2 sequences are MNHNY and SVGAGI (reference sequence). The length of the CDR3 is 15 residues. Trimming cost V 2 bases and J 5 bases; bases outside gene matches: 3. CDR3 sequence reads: CASSYGTGVDNEQFF. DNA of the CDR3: TGTGCCAGCAGTTACGGGACAGGGGTAGACAATGAGCAGTTCTTC.